This entry describes one T cell receptor (beta chain). Its antigen remains unidentified. One end of the junction is discordant with germline, which a read error may explain. The data were taken from a study of T cells in Graves' hyperthyroidism and ophthalmopathy. Findings and limits, study-wide: Peripheral blood also featured most of the thyroid clonotypes expanded above 0.001. Stable hyperthyroidism was separated from ophthalmopathy by a model based on 13 V-J features.

Graves' hyperthyroidism qualified as stable when ophthalmopathy did not progress within 18 months. Fresh 10 ml peripheral blood yielded PBMCs. The source material, RNA transcripts, was used to amplify TCR beta CDR3 regions. TCR CDR3 underwent first-round RT-PCR with the HTBI primer set. Each CDR3 protein gets one entry after TCRdb re-called the multiplex PCR reads with MiXCR. The repertoire holds about 480,000 distinct CDR3 sequences, with approximately 15% as singletons. Sequenced: blood. The sequence was collected from a woman under 30 with Graves' hyperthyroidism.

Here the CDR3 reads CASRESGRSGGELSF. The CDR3 DNA reads TGTGCCAGCAGGGAATCGGGGCGATCGGGCGGGGAGCTGTCTTTT. V gene TRBV12-3 or TRBV12-4 combines with J gene TRBJ2-2; tentatively, D is TRBD2 (6 bases). The CDR3 has 15 residues.